This record covers a single TCR beta chain. The CDR3 spans 16 residues. Trimming removed 5 bases at V and 1 base at J, with 17 bases between. Germline V CDR1 and CDR2: SGHAT, FQDESV (reference sequence). The data stem from a study of blood T cell repertoires in COVID-19. Study information: Samples taken during acute and convalescent COVID-19 were collected in the United States, Italy and Spain. PBMCs, B-cell-depleted T cells, or T cells were the source of the cDNA or gDNA that made up the material.

As handled by the study authors: Amplification of reference gene primers provided the estimated nucleated cell counts. Repertoires were generated with immunoSEQ multiplex PCR, while TCRdb's copy carries only in-frame clones and drops some. V, J and clone size are those of that table, while D and trimming were read from the DNA. Of over 300,000 clones listed, about 90% are singletons. This clonotype was sampled from a man in his forties or fifties with acute or convalescent COVID-19. Sequenced sample: peripheral blood. This chain uses TRBV11-1 with TRBJ1-1; D might be TRBD1 (5 bases). CDR3 coding DNA: TGTGCCAGCAGCCCTTGGGAGGCCCAGGGGAACACTGAAGCTTTCTTT. Translated: CASSPWEAQGNTEAFF.